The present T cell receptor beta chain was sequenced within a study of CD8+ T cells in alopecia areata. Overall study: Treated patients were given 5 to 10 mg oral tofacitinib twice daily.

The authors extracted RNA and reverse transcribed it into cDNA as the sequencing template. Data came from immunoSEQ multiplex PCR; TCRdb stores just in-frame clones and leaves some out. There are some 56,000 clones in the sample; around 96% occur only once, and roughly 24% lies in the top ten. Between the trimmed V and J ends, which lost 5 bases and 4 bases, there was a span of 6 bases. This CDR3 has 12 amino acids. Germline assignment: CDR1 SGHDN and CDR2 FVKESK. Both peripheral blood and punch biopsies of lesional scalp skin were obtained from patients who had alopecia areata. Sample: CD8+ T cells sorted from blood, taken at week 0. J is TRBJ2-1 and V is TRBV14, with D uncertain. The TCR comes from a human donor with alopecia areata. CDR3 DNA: TGTGCCAGCAGCGTCGGGTACAATGAGCAGTTCTTC. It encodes CASSVGYNEQFF.